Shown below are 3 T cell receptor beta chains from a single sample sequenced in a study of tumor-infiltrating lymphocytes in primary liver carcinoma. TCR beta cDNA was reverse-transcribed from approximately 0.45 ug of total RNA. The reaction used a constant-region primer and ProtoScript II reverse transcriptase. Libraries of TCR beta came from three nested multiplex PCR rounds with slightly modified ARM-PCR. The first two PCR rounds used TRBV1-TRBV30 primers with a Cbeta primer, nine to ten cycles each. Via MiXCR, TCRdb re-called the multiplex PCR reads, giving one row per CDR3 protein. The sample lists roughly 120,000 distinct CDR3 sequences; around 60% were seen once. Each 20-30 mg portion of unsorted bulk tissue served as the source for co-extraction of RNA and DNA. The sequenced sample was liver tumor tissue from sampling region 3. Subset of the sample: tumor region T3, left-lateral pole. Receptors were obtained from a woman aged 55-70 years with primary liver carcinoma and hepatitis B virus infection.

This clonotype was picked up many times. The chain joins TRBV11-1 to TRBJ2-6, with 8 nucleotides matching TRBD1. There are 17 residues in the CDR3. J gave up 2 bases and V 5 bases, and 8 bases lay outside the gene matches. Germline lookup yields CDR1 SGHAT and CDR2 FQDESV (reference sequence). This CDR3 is CASSARTGTPGANVLTF. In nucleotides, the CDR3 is TGTGCCAGCAGCGCCAGGACAGGGACTCCTGGGGCCAACGTCCTGACTTTC. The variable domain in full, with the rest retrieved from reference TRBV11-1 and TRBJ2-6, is EAEVAQSPRYKITEKSQAVAFWCDPISGHATLYWYRQILGQGPELLVQFQDESVVDDSQLPKDRFSAERLKGVDSTLKIQPAELGDSAMYLCASSARTGTPGANVLTFGAGSRLTVL.

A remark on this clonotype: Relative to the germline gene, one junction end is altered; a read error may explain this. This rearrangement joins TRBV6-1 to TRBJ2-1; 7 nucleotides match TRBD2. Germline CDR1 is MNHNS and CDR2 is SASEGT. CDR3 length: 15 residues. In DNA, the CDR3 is TGTGCCAGTAGTGAAACTTGCGGGAGCCACAATGAGCAGTTCTTC. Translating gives CASSETCGSHNEQFF.

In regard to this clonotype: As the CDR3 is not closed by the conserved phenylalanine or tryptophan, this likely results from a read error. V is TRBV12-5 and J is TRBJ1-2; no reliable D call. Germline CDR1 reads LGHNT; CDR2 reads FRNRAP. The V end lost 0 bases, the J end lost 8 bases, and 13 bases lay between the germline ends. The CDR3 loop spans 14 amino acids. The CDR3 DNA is TGTGCTAGTGGTTTGGTACGTTCGGGAGGCGGCTACACCCTT. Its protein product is CASGLVRSGGGYTL.